These T cell receptor beta chains were read from a single sample in a study of response to subunit inactivated influenza vaccine. MiXCR, run by TCRdb on the RT-PCR reads, gives a single entry per CDR3 protein. In the table there are roughly 670,000 distinct CDR3 sequences, around 13% of which are singletons. The material sequenced was PBMCs from blood, taken 14 days before vaccination. These receptors all stem from a man aged 50-60 years who received an inactivated influenza vaccine. Each CDR3 is given with its conserved first and last residue. The order of the fields is D gene, clone size, V gene, J gene, CDR3 protein. D genes are given only for firm matches. Not all rows give a size; the values are once, few, many and, for expanded clones, a class.

NA	NA	TRBV6-2/TRBV6-3	TRBJ2-4	CASSQAGNHRGNIQYF
NA	many	TRBV10-3	TRBJ2-1	CAIRGWEGSYNEQFF
NA	NA	TRBV18	TRBJ1-4	CASSRGLEEKLFF
NA	NA	TRBV27	TRBJ2-3	CASSLRPPTTSTDTQYF
TRBD2	NA	TRBV20-1	TRBJ2-1	CSARSSSGGYNEQFF
NA	few	TRBV11-2	TRBJ2-1	CASSPNTRNEQFF
NA	NA	TRBV29-1	TRBJ2-1	CSVGRGTSSYNEHFF
NA	many	TRBV5-1	TRBJ2-7	CASSLDRSFYEQYF
NA	NA	TRBV29-1	TRBJ2-1	CSSGHKASYNEQFF
TRBD2	NA	TRBV2	TRBJ2-5	CASRLAGETQYF
NA	few	TRBV20-1	TRBJ2-7	CSATTRGGSYEQYF
NA	NA	TRBV6-5	TRBJ2-7	CASSYPGTDYEQYF
NA	NA	TRBV24-1	TRBJ1-5	CATPRLQPQHF
TRBD2	few	TRBV4-3	TRBJ2-2	CASSPTSGRSDTGELFF
NA	few	TRBV20-1	TRBJ2-7	CSARFQGSHYEQYF
TRBD1	few	TRBV7-9	TRBJ2-7	CASSLGVRDSAYEQYF
TRBD2	NA	TRBV28	TRBJ2-3	CASSFPDGLAGTDTQYF
NA	few	TRBV15	TRBJ1-1	CATSSLGGEAFF
NA	many	TRBV15	TRBJ1-4	CATSREGGTEKLFF
NA	few	TRBV4-2	TRBJ1-2	CASSQEGGGIGYTF
TRBD2	many	TRBV2	TRBJ2-1	CADRDYNNEQFF
NA	few	TRBV2	TRBJ2-7	CASSEVGPIYEQYF
TRBD1	many	TRBV10-3	TRBJ2-3	CAITGTGGTDTQYF
TRBD1	NA	TRBV12-3/TRBV12-4	TRBJ1-2	CASSPSDRDIYGYTF
TRBD1	few	TRBV29-1	TRBJ1-1	CSVSLGWGTVNTEAFF
TRBD2	few	TRBV5-6	TRBJ2-3	CASSSGLFTDTQYF
NA	NA	TRBV11-2	TRBJ2-2	CASSFRPAGELFF
NA	NA	TRBV7-2	TRBJ2-2	CASSFGTPRAGELFF
NA	many	TRBV7-2	TRBJ2-3	CASSLGRLDTQYF
TRBD2	few	TRBV5-1	TRBJ2-1	CASSSSGNNEQFF
TRBD1	NA	TRBV18	TRBJ1-1	CASSLSDRGNTEAFF
NA	NA	TRBV29-1	TRBJ1-1	CSARRGGNTEAFF
NA	few	TRBV7-2	TRBJ1-6	CASSLAQFGSPLHF
TRBD2	NA	TRBV5-1	TRBJ2-3	CASSLAATSGPRDTQYF
TRBD1	NA	TRBV28	TRBJ2-7	CASSFLRDRSSYEQYF
TRBD2	few	TRBV12-3/TRBV12-4	TRBJ2-2	CASSFGSGRATGELFF
NA	many	TRBV4-3	TRBJ2-7	CASSQDLAGGYEQYF
NA	few	TRBV7-9	TRBJ2-3	CASSLVGRPSTDTQYF
TRBD1	few	TRBV4-3	TRBJ2-5	CASSQDGQGDRETQYF
NA	few	TRBV20-1	TRBJ2-2	CSARQFSGNTGELFF
NA	few	TRBV12-3/TRBV12-4	TRBJ1-3	CASSLAALRGNTIYF
NA	NA	TRBV7-9	TRBJ2-1	CASSLSSDEQFF
NA	NA	TRBV12-3/TRBV12-4	TRBJ1-1	CASSYDRRTEAFF
NA	NA	TRBV12-3/TRBV12-4	TRBJ1-1	CASTSLRAEAFF
TRBD2	NA	TRBV27	TRBJ2-1	CASRPGLAGGPGNEQFF
NA	few	TRBV14	TRBJ2-7	CASSQETASVYEQYF